These 25 T cell receptor beta chains originate from one sample sequenced in a study of technical replicates of blood from a handful of donors (dated by TCRdb to the late 2010s). To prepare the library, the immunoSEQ multiplex PCR assay was applied. TCRdb obtained this table from immuneACCESS and retained in-frame rearrangements with V and J assigned. These tables miss some clones; where compared with another copy, unresolved V genes account for less than half of the shortfall, and the remainder is unexplained. The sample has approximately 76,000 clones on record, 91% of them singletons. Less than 0.3% of the sample is taken by the ten largest. Sequencing input: T cells isolated from PBMCs. The source is a human donor in good health.

The rearrangement uses TRBV12-5 and TRBJ2-1; 8 bases are a match to TRBD2. Germline trimming cut 0 bases from V and 4 bases from J; bases unmatched to any gene: 8. CDR3 length: 17 residues. CDR1 is LGHNT, CDR2 FRNRAP, per germline. This CDR3 reads CASGLVQGGGGYNEQFF. For the CDR3, the DNA is TGTGCTAGTGGTTTGGTACAGGGAGGCGGGGGGTACAATGAGCAGTTCTTC.

This chain uses TRBV7-2 with TRBJ2-7; 7 nucleotides match TRBD1. V gave up 5 bases and J gave up 2 bases; unmatched junction bases: 6. Looked up from germline, CDR1 is SGHTA and CDR2 is FQGNSA. This CDR3 contains 14 residues. The CDR3: CASSLEGAPYEQYF. For the CDR3, the DNA is TGTGCCAGCAGCCTTGAGGGGGCCCCCTACGAGCAGTACTTC.

The J gene is TRBJ1-3, the V gene TRBV6-5; D is unresolved. This CDR3 is 15 amino acids long. Germline V gene sequence: CDR1 MNHEY, CDR2 SVGAGI. The germline V and J ends were trimmed by 6 bases and 0 bases, with 12 bases remaining between them. As DNA, the CDR3 is TGTGCCAGCAGCCAGTCCCTTTACTCTGGAAACACCATATATTTT. The encoded protein is CASSQSLYSGNTIYF.

This clone was picked up one time. The rearrangement links TRBV11-3 to TRBJ2-7, with D possibly matching TRBD1 (6 bases). V shed 0 bases and J shed 3 bases, with 24 bases lying between them. This CDR3 comprises 19 residues. Per the germline V gene, CDR1 is SGHNT and CDR2 is YENEEA. The CDR3 DNA sequence: TGTGCCAGCAGCTTAGAAATGACAGGCTCCAGCTCAGCAAACTACGAGCAGTACTTC. Amino acids: CASSLEMTGSSSANYEQYF.

The chain couples TRBV7-6 to TRBJ2-3, with TRBD2 identical over 7 bases. Looked up from germline, CDR1 is SGHVS and CDR2 is FNYEAQ. V was pared by 1 base and J by 4 bases, with 8 bases of the junction left unmatched. The CDR3 is made up of 16 amino acids. The CDR3 spells CASSLGSGGPPDTQYF. Here the CDR3 DNA reads TGTGCCAGCAGCTTAGGTTCGGGGGGTCCGCCAGATACGCAGTATTTT.

The V call is TRBV5-4, the J call TRBJ2-5; 9 bases line up with TRBD2. Per germline, CDR1 SGHNT and CDR2 YYREEE (reference sequence). This CDR3 has 17 amino acids. V lost 4 bases to trimming and J lost 0 bases; unmatched junction nucleotides: 10. The chain's CDR3 is CASSPGSGGLYQETQYF. The CDR3 DNA reads TGTGCCAGCAGCCCAGGTAGCGGGGGCCTATACCAAGAGACCCAGTACTTC.

The chain is built from TRBV5-4 and TRBJ2-7; D perhaps matches TRBD1 (6 bases). The V gene lost 0 bases and the J gene lost 3 bases, with 16 bases spanning the gap. The CDR3 runs 16 residues. Looked up from germline, CDR1 is SGHNT and CDR2 is YYREEE (reference sequence). DNA of the CDR3: TGTGCCAGCAGCTTGGCCGGTGGCAGGGGTGACTACGAGCAGTACTTC. It codes for CASSLAGGRGDYEQYF.

This chain connects TRBV7-2 to TRBJ2-7; 7 bases are a match to TRBD1. Germline V lookup: CDR1 SGHTA, CDR2 FQGNSA. The length of the CDR3 is 15 residues. V lost 5 bases to trimming and J lost 3 bases; unmatched junction nucleotides: 10. CDR3 sequence: CASSPGQVGFYEQYF. The CDR3 region has the DNA TGTGCCAGCAGCCCTGGACAGGTGGGTTTCTACGAGCAGTACTTC.

The V and J genes are TRBV10-1 and TRBJ1-1, with 8 positions matching TRBD1. There are 16 residues in the CDR3. Unmatched junction bases numbered 20, after V lost 6 bases and J lost 11 bases. CDR1 is WNHNN, CDR2 SYGVQD, per germline (reference sequence). The CDR3 sequence: CASRHRGIGMELWAFF. Written as DNA, the CDR3 is TGCGCCAGCAGGCACAGGGGGATTGGGATGGAACTTTGGGCTTTCTTT.

This clone was picked up one time. The J gene is TRBJ1-2, the V gene TRBV7-6; D perhaps matches TRBD1 (6 bases). The CDR3 totals 16 residues. Per the germline V gene, CDR1 is SGHVS and CDR2 is FNYEAQ. V lost 0 bases, J lost 0 bases, and 11 bases lay in between. CDR3 in amino acids: CASSLALRGPNYGYTF. The CDR3 coding sequence is TGTGCCAGCAGCTTAGCGCTCAGGGGACCTAACTATGGCTACACCTTC.

J is TRBJ2-1 and V is TRBV10-3; 7 bases match TRBD1. Trimming at V came to 6 bases and at J to 2 bases, leaving 10 bases not matched to a gene. Germline assignment: CDR1 ENHRY and CDR2 SYGVKD. This CDR3 spans 16 amino acids. DNA of the CDR3: TGTGCCATCAGGAGTGCCGGGACAGAAACCTACAATGAGCAGTTCTTC. This encodes CAIRSAGTETYNEQFF.

About this clone: The sample carries other DNA sequences with the same CDR3. V is TRBV6-5 and J is TRBJ2-3, with unresolved D. The CDR3 sequence is 13 residues long. V was clipped by 3 bases and J by 0 bases, with 4 bases between them. Germline V gene sequence: CDR1 MNHEY, CDR2 SVGAGI. In DNA, the CDR3 is TGTGCCAGCAGTTATCAAAGCACAGATACGCAGTATTTT. Translating it yields CASSYQSTDTQYF.

The CDR3 nucleotides are TGTGCCACCACAGACAGGGACTACGAGCAGTACTTC. Protein product: CATTDRDYEQYF. V usage is TRBV28 and J usage is TRBJ2-7; 7 positions agree with TRBD1. The trim removed 10 bases at V and 3 bases at J, leaving 6 bases unmatched. The CDR3 sequence is 12 residues long. The germline V gene encodes CDR1 MDHEN and CDR2 SYDVKM. Based on the CDR3 plus reference TRBV28 and TRBJ2-7, the full variable domain is DVKVTQSSRYLVKRTGEKVFLECVQDMDHENMFWYRQDPGLGLRLIYFSYDVKMKEKGDIPEGYSVSREKKERFSLILESASTNQTSMYLCATTDRDYEQYFGPGTRLTVT.

The CDR3 here is CASSQGSGLGQTQYF. CDR3 bases: TGTGCCAGCAGCCAAGGTAGCGGACTAGGGCAGACCCAGTACTTC. The gene calls are TRBV14 and TRBJ2-5; the match to TRBD2 covers 7 bases. The germline CDR1 and CDR2 sequences are SGHDN and FVKESK. V shed 1 base, J shed 6 bases, and the junction held 8 bases outside the gene matches. This CDR3 region has 15 residues.

The count of this clone is one. The V gene is TRBV13, the J gene TRBJ2-7; D not certain. The germline V gene encodes CDR1 PRHDT and CDR2 FYEKMQ (reference sequence). The CDR3 runs to 18 residues. The V gene lost 2 bases and the J gene lost 0 bases, with 20 bases spanning the gap. This CDR3 reads CASSLLRRELTASYEQYF. CDR3 coding DNA: TGTGCCAGCAGCTTACTACGAAGAGAACTCACCGCCTCCTACGAGCAGTACTTC.

The chain combines TRBV11-2 with TRBJ2-2; D gene uncertain. The CDR3 runs 13 residues. The germline V and J ends were trimmed by 3 bases and 6 bases, with 8 bases remaining between them. Germline V gives CDR1 SGHAT, CDR2 FQNNGV. The CDR3 DNA reads as TGTGCCAGCAGCTTTTACAGTCCCGGGGAGCTGTTTTTT. It encodes CASSFYSPGELFF. Variable domain in full (rest from reference TRBV11-2 and TRBJ2-2): EAGVAQSPRYKIIEKRQSVAFWCNPISGHATLYWYQQILGQGPKLLIQFQNNGVVDDSQLPKDRFSAERLKGVDSTLKIQPAKLEDSAVYLCASSFYSPGELFFGEGSRLTVL.

This clone was seen just once. The chain is built from TRBV5-4 and TRBJ2-7, with TRBD2 matching over 10 bases. The CDR3 sequence is 16 residues long. With V trimmed by 3 bases and J by 2 bases, 8 bases remained unmatched. Germline values: CDR1 SGHNT, CDR2 YYREEE (reference sequence). The CDR3 bases are TGTGCCAGCAGCTGGGTAGCGGGAGGTTCGGCCTACGAGCAGTACTTC. The encoded protein is CASSWVAGGSAYEQYF.

The gene calls are TRBV27 and TRBJ2-4, with 8 bases aligning to TRBD1. This CDR3 has 17 amino acids. The germline V gene has CDR1 MNHEY and CDR2 SMNVEV (reference sequence). Unmatched junction bases numbered 8, after V lost 1 base and J lost 3 bases. This CDR3 reads CASSLYVSDRGKNIQYF. The CDR3 DNA reads as TGTGCCAGCAGTTTATACGTATCAGACAGGGGCAAAAACATTCAGTACTTC.

The genes are TRBV6-6 and TRBJ2-7; 7 positions agree with TRBD1. Germline CDR1 reads MNHNY; CDR2 reads SVGAGI (reference sequence). V lost 6 bases and J lost 2; bases outside the gene matches: 10. This CDR3 has 15 residues. Here the CDR3 reads CASRGQTWDAYEQYF. The CDR3 bases are TGTGCCAGCAGGGGACAGACATGGGATGCCTACGAGCAGTACTTC.

The gene calls are TRBV7-3 and TRBJ2-5; TRBD2 aligns across 9 bases. Germline lookup yields CDR1 SGHTA and CDR2 FQGTGA. There are 16 residues in the CDR3. The junction had 6 bases not matched to a gene; V was cut back by 1 base and J by 3 bases. The chain's CDR3 is CASSLSGGAREETQYF. In DNA, the CDR3 is TGTGCCAGCAGCTTAAGCGGGGGGGCCCGGGAAGAGACCCAGTACTTC.

The J gene is TRBJ2-7, the V gene TRBV6-5; D is possibly TRBD1 (5 bases). CDR1 is MNHEY and CDR2 is SVGAGI in the germline V gene. This CDR3 comprises 12 residues. Trimming pared 6 bases from V and 2 bases from J, leaving 8 bases between. CDR3 residues: CASSTGPYEQYF. In nucleotides, the CDR3 is TGTGCCAGCAGCACAGGCCCCTACGAGCAGTACTTC.

This clone was observed once. The rearrangement links TRBV7-9 to TRBJ2-5; 7 positions match TRBD2. V lost 0 bases to trimming and J lost 4 bases; unmatched junction nucleotides: 5. The CDR3 runs 15 residues. In germline, CDR1 is SEHNR, CDR2 FQNEAQ (reference sequence). CDR3 sequence reads: CASSLAWGRGETQYF. The CDR3, as DNA: TGTGCCAGCAGCTTAGCATGGGGGAGGGGAGAGACCCAGTACTTC.

The genes are TRBV7-9 and TRBJ2-1; 9 bases are a match to TRBD2. V was pared by 6 bases and J by 7 bases, with 4 bases of the junction left unmatched. CDR3 size: 13 residues. The germline V gene encodes CDR1 SEHNR and CDR2 FQNEAQ (reference sequence). The CDR3 region is CASSYSGGNEQFF. The CDR3 coding sequence is TGTGCCAGCAGTTATAGCGGGGGTAATGAGCAGTTCTTC.

The gene calls are TRBV30 and TRBJ2-2; 8 nucleotides agree with TRBD1. Germline CDR1 reads GTSNPN; CDR2 reads SVGIG (reference sequence). Losses at the gene ends were 3 bases for V and 0 bases for J; bases not matched to a gene: 3. There are 15 residues in the CDR3. The chain's CDR3 is CAWSGDRTNTGELFF. The CDR3 nucleotides are TGTGCCTGGAGCGGGGACAGGACGAACACCGGGGAGCTGTTTTTT.

Here the CDR3 DNA reads TGTGCCAGCAGCAGGGGGCTGAACACCGGGGAGCTGTTTTTT. Translating gives CASSRGLNTGELFF. V usage is TRBV5-8 and J usage is TRBJ2-2, with 7 bases that match TRBD1. V lost 4 bases, J lost 1 base, and 1 base stayed unmatched. The CDR3 consists of 14 residues. Germline CDR1 is SGHTS and CDR2 is YDEGEE.